This TCR beta chain is from a study of technical replicates of blood from a few donors. Sequencing used immunoSEQ multiplex PCR; TCRdb keeps in-frame clones, though not all of them. In the table there are 80,000 to 95,000 clones, around 90% of which are singletons. The receptor's source is a human donor in good health. What was sequenced was T cells isolated from PBMCs.

CDR3 in amino acids: CASSTVAGSGRTDTQYF. The CDR3 DNA is TGTGCCAGCAGCACCGTAGCGGGAAGCGGTAGAACAGATACGCAGTATTTT. The J gene is TRBJ2-3, the V gene TRBV5-6; 8 positions match TRBD2. V shed 4 bases and J 3 bases; nucleotides not matched to a gene: 13. The V gene's germline CDR1 is SGHDT and CDR2 YYEEEE. The CDR3 is made up of 17 amino acids. The variable domain in full, with the rest retrieved from reference TRBV5-6 and TRBJ2-3, is DAGVTQSPTHLIKTRGQQVTLRCSPKSGHDTVSWYQQALGQGPQFIFQYYEEEERQRGNFPDRFSGHQFPNYSSELNVNALLLGDSALYLCASSTVAGSGRTDTQYFGPGTRLTVL.